The source of this T cell receptor (beta chain) is a study of blood T cell repertoires in COVID-19. Notes on this clone: Other DNA sequences in the same sample also yield this CDR3.

Germline loops: CDR1 SEHNR, CDR2 FQNEAQ (reference sequence). V shed 4 bases, J shed 6 bases, and the junction held 2 bases outside the gene matches. The length of the CDR3 is 13 residues. Grouping used clinical history reported by participants in a survey and questionnaire. In the authors' methods: Estimation of nucleated cell counts was performed using reference gene primer amplification. Some clones are missing from TCRdb's copy, which holds only in-frame ones; the method was immunoSEQ multiplex PCR. The DNA was the basis for D and trimming; V, J and clone size are from that table. The sample lists hundreds of thousands of clones, 85% seen once, with about 8.2% in the top ten.

The clonotype was recovered from a woman in her 50s with acute COVID-19. The sample taken for sequencing was PBMCs or T cells enriched from blood (not recorded which). V is TRBV7-9 and J is TRBJ1-2, with TRBD1 matching over 10 bases. This CDR3 reads CASSSGTGDGYTF. The CDR3 bases are TGTGCCAGCAGCTCCGGGACAGGGGATGGCTACACCTTC.